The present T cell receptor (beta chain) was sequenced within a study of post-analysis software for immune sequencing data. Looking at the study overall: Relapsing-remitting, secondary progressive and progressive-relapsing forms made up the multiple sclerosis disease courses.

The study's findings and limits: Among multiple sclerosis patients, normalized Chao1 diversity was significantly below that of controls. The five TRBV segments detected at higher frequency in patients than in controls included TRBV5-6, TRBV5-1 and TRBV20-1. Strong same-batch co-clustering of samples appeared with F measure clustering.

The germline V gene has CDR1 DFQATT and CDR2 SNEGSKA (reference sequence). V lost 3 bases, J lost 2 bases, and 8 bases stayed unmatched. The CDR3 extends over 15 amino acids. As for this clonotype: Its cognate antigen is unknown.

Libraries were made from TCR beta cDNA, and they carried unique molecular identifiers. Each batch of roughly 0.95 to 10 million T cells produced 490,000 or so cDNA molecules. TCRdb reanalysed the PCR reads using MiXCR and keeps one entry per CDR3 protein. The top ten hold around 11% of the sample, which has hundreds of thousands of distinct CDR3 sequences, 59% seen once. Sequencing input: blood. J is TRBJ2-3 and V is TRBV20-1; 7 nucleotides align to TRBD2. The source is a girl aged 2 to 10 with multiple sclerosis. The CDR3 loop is CSASDAGVLTDTQYF. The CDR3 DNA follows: TGCAGTGCTAGTGACGCGGGAGTACTCACAGATACGCAGTATTTT.